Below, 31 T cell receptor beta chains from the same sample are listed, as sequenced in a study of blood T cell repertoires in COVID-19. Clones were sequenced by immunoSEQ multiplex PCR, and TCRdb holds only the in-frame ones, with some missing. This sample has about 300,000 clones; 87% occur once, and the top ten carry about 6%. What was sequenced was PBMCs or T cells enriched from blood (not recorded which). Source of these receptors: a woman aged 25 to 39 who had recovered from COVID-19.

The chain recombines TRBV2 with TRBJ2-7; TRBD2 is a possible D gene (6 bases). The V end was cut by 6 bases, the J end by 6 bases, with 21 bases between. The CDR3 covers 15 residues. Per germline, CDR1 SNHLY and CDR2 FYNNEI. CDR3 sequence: CASSGEVAPGLEQYF. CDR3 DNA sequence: TGTGCCAGCAGCGGGGAGGTGGCCCCCGGGCTCGAGCAGTACTTC.

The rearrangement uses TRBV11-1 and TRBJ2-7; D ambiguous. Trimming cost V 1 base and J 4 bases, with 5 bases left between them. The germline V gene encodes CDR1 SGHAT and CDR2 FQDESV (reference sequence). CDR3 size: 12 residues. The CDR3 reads CASSLGDYEQYF. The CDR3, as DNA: TGTGCCAGCAGCTTAGGAGATTACGAGCAGTACTTC.

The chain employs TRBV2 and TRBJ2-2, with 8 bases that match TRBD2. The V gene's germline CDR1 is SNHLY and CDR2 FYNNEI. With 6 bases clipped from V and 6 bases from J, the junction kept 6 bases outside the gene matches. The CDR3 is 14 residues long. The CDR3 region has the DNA TGTGCCAGCAGAGCGGGACTAGTTGCCGGGGAGCTGTTTTTT. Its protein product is CASRAGLVAGELFF.

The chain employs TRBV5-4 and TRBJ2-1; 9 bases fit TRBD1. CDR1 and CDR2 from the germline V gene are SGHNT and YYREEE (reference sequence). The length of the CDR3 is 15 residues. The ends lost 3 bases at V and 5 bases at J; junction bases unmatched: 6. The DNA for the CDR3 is TGTGCCAGCAGCTACCGGGACAGGGCAGACAATGAGCAGTTCTTC. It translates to CASSYRDRADNEQFF.

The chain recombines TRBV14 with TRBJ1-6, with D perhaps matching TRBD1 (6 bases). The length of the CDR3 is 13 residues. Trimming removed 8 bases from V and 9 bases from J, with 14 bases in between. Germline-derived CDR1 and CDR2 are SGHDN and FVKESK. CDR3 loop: CASGGHAFSPLHF. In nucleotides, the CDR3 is TGTGCCAGCGGGGGACACGCGTTTTCACCCCTCCACTTT.

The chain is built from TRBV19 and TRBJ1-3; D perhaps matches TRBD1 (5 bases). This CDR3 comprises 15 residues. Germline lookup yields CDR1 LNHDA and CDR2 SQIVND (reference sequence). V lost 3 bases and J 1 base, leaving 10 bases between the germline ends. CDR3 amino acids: CASSMWGRSGNTIYF. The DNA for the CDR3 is TGTGCCAGTAGTATGTGGGGCCGGTCTGGAAACACCATATATTTT. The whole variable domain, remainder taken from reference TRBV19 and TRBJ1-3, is DGGITQSPKYLFRKEGQNVTLSCEQNLNHDAMYWYRQDPGQGLRLIYYSQIVNDFQKGDIAEGYSVSREKKESFPLTVTSAQKNPTAFYLCASSMWGRSGNTIYFGEGSWLTVV.

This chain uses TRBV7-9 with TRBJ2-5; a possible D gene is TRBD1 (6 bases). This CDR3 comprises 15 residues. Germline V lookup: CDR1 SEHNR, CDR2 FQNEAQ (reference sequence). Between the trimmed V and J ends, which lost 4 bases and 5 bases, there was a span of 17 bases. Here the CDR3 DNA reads TGTGCCAGCAGCTCCCCAGGGGATTCGCGGGAGACCCAGTACTTC. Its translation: CASSSPGDSRETQYF.

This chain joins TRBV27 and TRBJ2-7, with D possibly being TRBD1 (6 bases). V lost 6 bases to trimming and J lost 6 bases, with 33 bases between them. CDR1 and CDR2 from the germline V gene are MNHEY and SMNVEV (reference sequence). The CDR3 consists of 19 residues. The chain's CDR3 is CASRSGQGQEWDLFREQYF. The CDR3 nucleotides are TGTGCCAGCAGATCGGGGCAGGGGCAAGAATGGGACCTATTCCGCGAGCAGTACTTC.

CDR3 protein: CASSEGGTANTEAFF. CDR3 coding DNA: TGTGCCAGCAGTGAAGGAGGGACAGCGAACACTGAAGCTTTCTTT. The chain links TRBV25-1 to TRBJ1-1; 7 bases fit TRBD1. J lost 1 base, V lost 2 bases, and 4 bases had no gene match. The V gene's germline CDR1 is MGHDK and CDR2 SYGVNS. This CDR3 region has 15 residues.

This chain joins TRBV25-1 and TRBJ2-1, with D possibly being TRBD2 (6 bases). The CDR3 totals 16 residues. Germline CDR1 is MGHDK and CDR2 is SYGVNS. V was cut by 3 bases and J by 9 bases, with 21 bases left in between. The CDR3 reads CASSEVPGTPKGEQFF. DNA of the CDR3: TGTGCCAGCAGTGAGGTCCCCGGGACTCCGAAGGGTGAGCAGTTCTTC.

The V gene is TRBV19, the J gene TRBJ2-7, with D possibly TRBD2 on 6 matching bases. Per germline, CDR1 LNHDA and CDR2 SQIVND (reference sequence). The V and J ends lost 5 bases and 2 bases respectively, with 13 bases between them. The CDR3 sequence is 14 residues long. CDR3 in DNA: TGTGCCAGTAGTCAGGCTAGCGTAGCCTACGAGCAGTACTTC. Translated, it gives CASSQASVAYEQYF.

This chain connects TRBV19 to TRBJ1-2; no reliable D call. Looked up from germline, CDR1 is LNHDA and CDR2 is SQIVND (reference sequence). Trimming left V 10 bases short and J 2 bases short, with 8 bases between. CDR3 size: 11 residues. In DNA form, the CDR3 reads TGTGCCACCCGGGAGAACTATGGCTACACCTTC. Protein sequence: CATRENYGYTF.

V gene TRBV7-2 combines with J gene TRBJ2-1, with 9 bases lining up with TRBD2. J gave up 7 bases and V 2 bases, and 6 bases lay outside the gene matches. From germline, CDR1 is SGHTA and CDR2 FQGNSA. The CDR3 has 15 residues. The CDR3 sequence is CASSLTGTSSNEQFF. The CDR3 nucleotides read TGTGCCAGCAGCTTAACCGGGACTAGCTCGAATGAGCAGTTCTTC. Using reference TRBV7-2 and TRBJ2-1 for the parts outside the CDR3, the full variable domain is GAGVSQSPSNKVTEKGKDVELRCDPISGHTALYWYRQSLGQGLEFLIYFQGNSAPDKSGLPSDRFSAERTGGSVSTLTIQRTQQEDSAVYLCASSLTGTSSNEQFFGPGTRLTVL.

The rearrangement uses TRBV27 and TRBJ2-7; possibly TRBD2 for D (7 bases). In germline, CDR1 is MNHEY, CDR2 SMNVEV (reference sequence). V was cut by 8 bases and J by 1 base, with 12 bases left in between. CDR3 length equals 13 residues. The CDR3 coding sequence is TGTGCCAGCCGCGGGGGCCTTTCCTACGAGCAGTACTTC. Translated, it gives CASRGGLSYEQYF.

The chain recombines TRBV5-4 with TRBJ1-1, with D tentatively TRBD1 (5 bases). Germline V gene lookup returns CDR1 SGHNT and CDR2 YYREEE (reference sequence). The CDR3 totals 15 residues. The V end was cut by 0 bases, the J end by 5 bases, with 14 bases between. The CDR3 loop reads CASSLGVGPRTEAFF. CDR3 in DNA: TGTGCCAGCAGCTTGGGCGTGGGGCCGAGGACTGAAGCTTTCTTT. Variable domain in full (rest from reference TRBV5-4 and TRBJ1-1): ETGVTQSPTHLIKTRGQQVTLRCSSQSGHNTVSWYQQALGQGPQFIFQYYREEENGRGNFPPRFSGLQFPNYSSELNVNALELDDSALYLCASSLGVGPRTEAFFGQGTRLTVV.

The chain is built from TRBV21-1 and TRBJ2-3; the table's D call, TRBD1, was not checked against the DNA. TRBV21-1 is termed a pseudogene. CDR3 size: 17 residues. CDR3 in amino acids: CASRDKTDRGHLDTQYF. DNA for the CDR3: TGTGCCAGCAGAGACAAAACGGACAGGGGGCATTTAGATACGCAGTATTTT.

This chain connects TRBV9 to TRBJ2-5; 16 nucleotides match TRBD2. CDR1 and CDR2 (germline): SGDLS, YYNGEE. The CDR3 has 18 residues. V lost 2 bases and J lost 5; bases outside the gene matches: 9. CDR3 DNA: TGTGCCAGCAGCGTCTCCGGGACTAGCGGGGGGGGCTGGGAGACCCAGTACTTC. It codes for CASSVSGTSGGGWETQYF. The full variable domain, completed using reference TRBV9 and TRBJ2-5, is DSGVTQTPKHLITATGQRVTLRCSPRSGDLSVYWYQQSLDQGLQFLIQYYNGEERAKGNILERFSAQQFPDLHSELNLSSLELGDSALYFCASSVSGTSGGGWETQYFGPGTRLLVL.

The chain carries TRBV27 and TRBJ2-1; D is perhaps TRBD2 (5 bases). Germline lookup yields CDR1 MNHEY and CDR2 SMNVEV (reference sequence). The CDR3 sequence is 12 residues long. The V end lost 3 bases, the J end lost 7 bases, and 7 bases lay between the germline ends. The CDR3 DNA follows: TGTGCCAGCAGTTTCAGCGGTAATGAGCAGTTCTTC. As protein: CASSFSGNEQFF.

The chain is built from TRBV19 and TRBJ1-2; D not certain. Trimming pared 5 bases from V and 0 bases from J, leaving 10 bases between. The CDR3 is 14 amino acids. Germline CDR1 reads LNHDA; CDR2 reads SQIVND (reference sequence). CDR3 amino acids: CASSEAATNYGYTF. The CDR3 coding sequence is TGTGCCAGTAGTGAGGCTGCTACTAACTATGGCTACACCTTC.

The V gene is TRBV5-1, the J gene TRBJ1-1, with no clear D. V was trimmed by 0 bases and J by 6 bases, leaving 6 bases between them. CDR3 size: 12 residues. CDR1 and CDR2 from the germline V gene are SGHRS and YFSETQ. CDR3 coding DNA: TGCGCCAGCAGCTTGGGGGAGGCTGAAGCTTTCTTT. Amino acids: CASSLGEAEAFF.

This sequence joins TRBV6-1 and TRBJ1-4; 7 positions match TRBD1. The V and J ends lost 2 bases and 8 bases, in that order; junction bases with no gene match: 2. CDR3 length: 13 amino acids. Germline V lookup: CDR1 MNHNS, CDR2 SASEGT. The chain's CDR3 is CASSEQGGEKLFF. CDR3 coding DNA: TGTGCCAGCAGTGAACAGGGGGGAGAAAAACTGTTTTTT.

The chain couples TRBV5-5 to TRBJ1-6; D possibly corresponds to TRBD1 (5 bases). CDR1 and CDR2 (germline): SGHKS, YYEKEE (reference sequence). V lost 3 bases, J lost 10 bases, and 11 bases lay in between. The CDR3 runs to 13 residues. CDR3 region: CASSSGDSSPLHF. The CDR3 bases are TGTGCCAGCAGCTCCGGGGACTCCTCACCCCTCCACTTT.

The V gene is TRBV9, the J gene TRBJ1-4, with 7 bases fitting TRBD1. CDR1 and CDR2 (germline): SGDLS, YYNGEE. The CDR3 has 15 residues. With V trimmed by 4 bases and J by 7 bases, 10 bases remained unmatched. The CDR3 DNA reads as TGTGCCAGCAGCCAGGGGGGCGTCCCTATTGAAAAACTGTTTTTT. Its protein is CASSQGGVPIEKLFF.

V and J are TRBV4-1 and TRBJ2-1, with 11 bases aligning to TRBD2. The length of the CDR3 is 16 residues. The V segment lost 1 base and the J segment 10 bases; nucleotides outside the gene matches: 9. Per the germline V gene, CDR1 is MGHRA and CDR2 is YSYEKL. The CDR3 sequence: CASSQGGTSGPREQFF. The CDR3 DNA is TGCGCCAGCAGCCAAGGGGGGACTAGCGGACCCAGGGAGCAGTTCTTC.

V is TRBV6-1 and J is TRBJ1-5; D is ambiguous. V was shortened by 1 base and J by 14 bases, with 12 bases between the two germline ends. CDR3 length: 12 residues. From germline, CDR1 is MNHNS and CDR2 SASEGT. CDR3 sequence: CASSEDRRYEHF. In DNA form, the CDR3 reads TGTGCCAGCAGTGAAGACAGACGGTATGAGCATTTT.

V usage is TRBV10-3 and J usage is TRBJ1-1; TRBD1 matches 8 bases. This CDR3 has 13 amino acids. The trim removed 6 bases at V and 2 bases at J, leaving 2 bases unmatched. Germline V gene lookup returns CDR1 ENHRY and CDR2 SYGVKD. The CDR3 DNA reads TGTGCCATCAGCGACAGGGGTAACACTGAAGCTTTCTTT. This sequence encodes CAISDRGNTEAFF.

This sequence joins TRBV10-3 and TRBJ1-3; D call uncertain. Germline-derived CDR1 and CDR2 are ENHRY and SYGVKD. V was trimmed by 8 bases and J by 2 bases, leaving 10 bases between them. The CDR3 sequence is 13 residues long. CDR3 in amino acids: CAIQAGAGNTIYF. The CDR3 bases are TGTGCCATCCAAGCCGGAGCTGGAAACACCATATATTTT.

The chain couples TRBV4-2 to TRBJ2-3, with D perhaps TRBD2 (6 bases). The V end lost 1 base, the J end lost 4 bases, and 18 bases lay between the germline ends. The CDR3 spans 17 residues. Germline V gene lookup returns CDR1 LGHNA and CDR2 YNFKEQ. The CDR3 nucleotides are TGTGCCAGCAGCCAAGTGGGACGGGGGTTCGAGGCAGATACGCAGTATTTT. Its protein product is CASSQVGRGFEADTQYF.

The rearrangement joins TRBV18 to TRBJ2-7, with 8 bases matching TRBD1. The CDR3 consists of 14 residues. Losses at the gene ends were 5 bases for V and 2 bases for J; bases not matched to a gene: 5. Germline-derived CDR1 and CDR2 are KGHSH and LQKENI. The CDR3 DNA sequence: TGTGCCAGCTCAAACCGGGACAGGCCCTACGAGCAGTACTTC. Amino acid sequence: CASSNRDRPYEQYF. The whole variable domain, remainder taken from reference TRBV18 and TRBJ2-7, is NAGVMQNPRHLVRRRGQEARLRCSPMKGHSHVYWYRQLPEEGLKFMVYLQKENIIDESGMPKERFSAEFPKEGPSILRIQQVVRGDSAAYFCASSNRDRPYEQYFGPGTRLTVT.

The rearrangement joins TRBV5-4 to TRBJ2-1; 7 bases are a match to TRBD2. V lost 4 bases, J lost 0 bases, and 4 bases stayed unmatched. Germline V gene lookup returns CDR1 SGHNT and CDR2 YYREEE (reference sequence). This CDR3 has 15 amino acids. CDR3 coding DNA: TGTGCCAGCAGCACGCGGGGGAGCTCCTACAATGAGCAGTTCTTC. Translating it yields CASSTRGSSYNEQFF.

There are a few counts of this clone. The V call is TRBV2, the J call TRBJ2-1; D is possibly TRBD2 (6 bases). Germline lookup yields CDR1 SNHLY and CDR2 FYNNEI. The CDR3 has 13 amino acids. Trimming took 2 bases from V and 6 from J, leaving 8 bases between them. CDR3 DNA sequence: TGTGCCAGCAGTGAAACCGGGAGCAATGAGCAGTTCTTC. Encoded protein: CASSETGSNEQFF. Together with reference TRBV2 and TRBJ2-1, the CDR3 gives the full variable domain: EPEVTQTPSHQVTQMGQEVILRCVPISNHLYFYWYRQILGQKVEFLVSFYNNEISEKSEIFDDQFSVERPDGSNFTLKIRSTKLEDSAMYFCASSETGSNEQFFGPGTRLTVL.